These 2 T cell receptor beta chains were all obtained from the same sample, sequenced in a study of blood T cells in healthy people across ages. Primed by a sample-barcoded 5' primer and a J-beta primer mix, a second PCR proceeded for roughly 6 to 12 cycles. MiXCR was run by TCRdb on the 5' RACE reads, yielding one entry per CDR3 protein. The data contain 700,000 or so distinct CDR3 sequences, approximately 40% of them singletons. The sequenced sample consisted of blood. The source of these receptors is an elderly man in good health.

The J gene is TRBJ2-4, the V gene TRBV5-1, with D perhaps given as TRBD1 or TRBD2 (5 bases each). The J call could be wrong; TRBJ2-7 is a better fit for the DNA end. CDR3 length: 14 residues. The germline V gene encodes CDR1 SGHRS and CDR2 YFSETQ. The chain's CDR3 is CASSLDGGIGEQYF. The CDR3 region has the DNA TGCGCCAGCAGCTTGGATGGGGGAATCGGCGAGCAGTACTTC.

The V call is TRBV29-1, the J call TRBJ1-1; D not certain. V was trimmed by 3 bases and J by 5 bases, leaving 10 bases between them. This CDR3 has 12 amino acids. Germline CDR1 reads SQVTM; CDR2 reads ANQGSEA. Written as DNA, the CDR3 is TGCAGCGTTGATAACACGGGTACTGAAGCTTTCTTT. This gives the protein CSVDNTGTEAFF.